These 27 T cell receptor beta chains came from one sample sequenced in a study of T cell repertoires in cytomegalovirus infection. The antigens for these receptors are not known. TCRdb reanalysed the reads using MiXCR and keeps one entry per CDR3 protein. The sample consists of more than 90,000 distinct CDR3 sequences, about 9.5% of them appearing once. Sequenced material: PBMCs, sequenced either directly or after in vitro stimulation (not recorded which). These receptor sequences come from a human donor in good health (CMV status not recorded). Some clones in this sample may be carry-over from other donors' samples.

The rearrangement uses TRBV29-1 and TRBJ2-7; D remains unclear. CDR1 and CDR2 (germline): SQVTM, ANQGSEA. Trimming stripped 6 bases from V and 1 base from J, with 13 bases between. CDR3 length: 13 amino acids. CDR3 in amino acids: CSVRTVNSYEQYF. CDR3 DNA: TGCAGCGTGCGGACGGTTAATTCCTACGAGCAGTACTTC.

V gene TRBV5-4 combines with J gene TRBJ1-2; 9 nucleotides align to TRBD1. V lost 2 bases, J lost 5 bases, and 16 bases stayed unmatched. The CDR3 runs to 18 residues. Germline CDR1 SGHNT, CDR2 YYREEE (reference sequence). DNA of the CDR3: TGTGCCAGCAGCTTCTTCACAGGGGGCCGCCCGACATATTATGGCTACACCTTC. This translates into CASSFFTGGRPTYYGYTF. Supplemented by reference TRBV5-4 and TRBJ1-2, the full variable domain reads ETGVTQSPTHLIKTRGQQVTLRCSSQSGHNTVSWYQQALGQGPQFIFQYYREEENGRGNFPPRFSGLQFPNYSSELNVNALELDDSALYLCASSFFTGGRPTYYGYTFGSGTRLTVV.

The V call is TRBV4-3, the J call TRBJ1-2, with TRBD1 matching 7 bases. After removal of 2 bases from V and 7 bases from J, the junction contained 13 bases not matched to a gene. Germline V gene lookup returns CDR1 LGHNA and CDR2 YSLEER. This CDR3 region has 16 residues. DNA of the CDR3: TGCGCCAGCAGCCAACAATCGGCAGGGGGGCGGAGTGGCTACACCTTC. Encoded protein: CASSQQSAGGRSGYTF.

Ten or more counts support this clonotype. The V and J genes are TRBV7-8 and TRBJ1-1; no definite D call. V was pared by 7 bases and J by 2 bases, with 11 bases between. The CDR3 spans 13 residues. Germline CDR1 SGHVS, CDR2 FQNEAQ. The CDR3 sequence: CASKTDINTEAFF. The DNA of the CDR3 is TGTGCCAGCAAAACCGATATTAACACTGAAGCTTTCTTT. The entire variable domain, with the rest obtained from reference TRBV7-8 and TRBJ1-1, is as follows: GAGVSQSPRYKVAKRGQDVALRCDPISGHVSLFWYQQALGQGPEFLTYFQNEAQLDKSGLPSDRFFAERPEGSVSTLKIQRTQQEDSAVYLCASKTDINTEAFFGQGTRLTVV.

V gene TRBV6-2 or TRBV6-3 combines with J gene TRBJ2-7; D ambiguous. The CDR3 loop spans 15 amino acids. Trimming stripped 2 bases from V and 3 bases from J, with 14 bases between. Germline CDR1 and CDR2: MNHEY and SVGEGT. Written as DNA, the CDR3 is TGTGCCAGCAGTTACGTTCCGAACTCGTACTACGAGCAGTACGTC. Translated, it gives CASSYVPNSYYEQYV.

The genes are TRBV7-2 and TRBJ2-7; 7 bases agree with TRBD2. The V segment lost 4 bases and the J segment 10 bases; nucleotides outside the gene matches: 10. Germline V lookup: CDR1 SGHTA, CDR2 FQGNSA. The CDR3 is 13 residues long. In nucleotides, the CDR3 is TGTGCCAGCAGCTCGGGGGGACGGGCCTACCAGTACGTC. Its translation is CASSSGGRAYQYV.

The chain uses TRBV9 and TRBJ1-1; D may be TRBD1 (5 bases). Germline CDR1 is SGDLS and CDR2 is YYNGEE. CDR3 size: 18 residues. V lost 4 bases and J lost 1, with 23 bases in between. CDR3 in amino acids: CASSQTGGGAVGNTEAFF. For the CDR3, the DNA is TGTGCCAGCAGCCAAACCGGGGGAGGGGCGGTGGGGAACACTGAAGCTTTCTTT.

This clonotype was observed many times. The chain couples TRBV11-2 to TRBJ1-6; no reliable D call. V gave up 1 base and J gave up 5 bases, with 6 bases separating them. The germline V gene encodes CDR1 SGHAT and CDR2 FQNNGV. The CDR3 is made up of 14 amino acids. CDR3 DNA sequence: TGTGCCAGCAGCTTAGGGCAGAATAATTCACCCCTCCACTTT. Protein: CASSLGQNNSPLHF.

This clonotype was detected ten times or more. V is TRBV7-2 and J is TRBJ2-5, with TRBD2 identical over 8 bases. This CDR3 region has 14 residues. Per the germline V gene, CDR1 is SGHTA and CDR2 is FQGNSA. Germline trimming cut 5 bases from V and 4 bases from J; bases unmatched to any gene: 6. The CDR3 region is CASSERERGETQYF. CDR3 bases: TGTGCCAGCAGCGAGCGGGAGAGAGGAGAGACCCAGTACTTC.

In its sample, this clonotype was seen many times. The rearrangement uses TRBV10-3 and TRBJ2-7; 7 bases align to TRBD1. Germline lookup yields CDR1 ENHRY and CDR2 SYGVKD. The CDR3 sequence is 15 residues long. V was pared by 3 bases and J by 1 base, with 6 bases of the junction left unmatched. The CDR3 loop is CAISDVAGGSYEQYF. CDR3 sequence (DNA): TGTGCCATCAGTGACGTGGCAGGGGGTTCCTACGAGCAGTACTTC.

This chain links TRBV4-3 with TRBJ2-7; D not resolved. The V and J ends lost 1 base and 7 bases respectively, with 14 bases between them. Looked up from germline, CDR1 is LGHNA and CDR2 is YSLEER. The CDR3 has 14 residues. The CDR3 coding sequence is TGCGCCAGCAGCCAAGTCTTGAAAGCTGGGGAGCAGTACTTC. Translated, it gives CASSQVLKAGEQYF.

At least ten counts were recorded for this clonotype. Here the CDR3 DNA reads TGCGCCAGCAGCCAAGATCCCAACCCGAACACCATATATTTT. Translating it yields CASSQDPNPNTIYF. The rearrangement uses TRBV4-3 and TRBJ1-3; D gene unclear. Trimming left V 0 bases short and J 7 bases short, with 10 bases between. This CDR3 is built from 14 residues. From germline, CDR1 is LGHNA and CDR2 YSLEER.

This clonotype was seen a handful of times. This rearrangement joins TRBV5-1 to TRBJ2-3, with 9 nucleotides matching TRBD2. Germline CDR1 is SGHRS and CDR2 is YFSETQ. J gave up 2 bases and V 3 bases, and 4 bases lay outside the gene matches. This CDR3 has 15 amino acids. As DNA, the CDR3 is TGCGCCAGCAGCTCTAGCGGGGAATACACAGATACGCAGTATTTT. Its protein product is CASSSSGEYTDTQYF.

This clonotype was observed a handful of times. In nucleotides, the CDR3 is TGTGCCAGCAGTCCTAGCGGGATCTCAGAGCAGTACGTC. It encodes CASSPSGISEQYV. V usage is TRBV6-6 and J usage is TRBJ2-7, with 9 nucleotides matching TRBD2. Germline V CDR1 and CDR2: MNHNY, SVGAGI (reference sequence). V lost 5 bases, J lost 7 bases, and 6 bases stayed unmatched. This CDR3 spans 13 amino acids.

Ten or more counts support this clonotype. J is TRBJ2-7 and V is TRBV13, with 8 bases that match TRBD2. Per germline, CDR1 PRHDT and CDR2 FYEKMQ (reference sequence). The trim removed 5 bases at V and 2 bases at J, leaving 11 bases unmatched. The CDR3 sequence is 16 residues long. CDR3 sequence: CASSRGRTSRPYEQYF. In nucleotides, the CDR3 is TGTGCCAGCAGCCGCGGCAGGACTAGCCGTCCCTACGAGCAGTACTTC.

The chain is built from TRBV18 and TRBJ1-2; 10 bases are a match to TRBD1. The CDR3 totals 14 residues. Germline lookup yields CDR1 KGHSH and CDR2 LQKENI. V dropped 5 bases and J dropped 10; count of bases not matched to a gene: 10. As DNA, the CDR3 is TGTGCCAGCTCATCCTATGGACAGGGGGACCACTACACCTTC. Its translation is CASSSYGQGDHYTF. The full variable domain, with the rest looked up from reference TRBV18 and TRBJ1-2, is NAGVMQNPRHLVRRRGQEARLRCSPMKGHSHVYWYRQLPEEGLKFMVYLQKENIIDESGMPKERFSAEFPKEGPSILRIQQVVRGDSAAYFCASSSYGQGDHYTFGSGTRLTVV.

This clonotype was observed at least ten times. The J gene is TRBJ1-5, the V gene TRBV4-3; 7 bases agree with TRBD1. V dropped 1 base and J dropped 9; count of bases not matched to a gene: 6. CDR1 and CDR2 from the germline V gene are LGHNA and YSLEER. This CDR3 region has 14 residues. The CDR3 spells CASSQGQGPWPQHF. For the CDR3, the DNA is TGCGCCAGCAGCCAAGGACAGGGCCCGTGGCCCCAGCATTTT.

In its sample, this clonotype was seen many times. V is TRBV7-2 and J is TRBJ2-2; TRBD1 or TRBD2 may be the D gene (5 bases each). In germline, CDR1 is SGHTA, CDR2 FQGNSA. V was clipped by 1 base and J by 7 bases, with 10 bases between them. The CDR3 runs to 14 residues. In DNA, the CDR3 is TGTGCCAGCAGCTTAGAGGGACCAATCGGGGAGCTGTTTTTT. Encoded protein: CASSLEGPIGELFF.

The sample holds many counts of this clonotype. This chain links TRBV20-1 with TRBJ2-7, with 8 bases lining up with TRBD2. From germline, CDR1 is DFQATT and CDR2 SNEGSKA (reference sequence). The length of the CDR3 is 16 residues. Trimming cost V 0 bases and J 0 bases; bases outside gene matches: 7. CDR3 residues: CSARDPREGPSYEQYF. The CDR3 bases are TGCAGTGCTAGAGATCCCCGGGAGGGCCCCTCCTACGAGCAGTACTTC.

This rearrangement joins TRBV5-1 to TRBJ2-2; D is ambiguous. The V end was cut by 1 base, the J end by 5 bases, with 6 bases between. The CDR3 has 13 amino acids. Germline assignment: CDR1 SGHRS and CDR2 YFSETQ. This CDR3 reads CASSLRETGELFF. The CDR3 DNA reads TGCGCCAGCAGCTTGAGGGAAACCGGGGAGCTGTTTTTT.

This chain connects TRBV20-1 to TRBJ2-3; a weak D match, TRBD2 (5 bases). Germline V gene lookup returns CDR1 DFQATT and CDR2 SNEGSKA (reference sequence). The CDR3 consists of 12 residues. V lost 7 bases to trimming and J lost 8 bases, with 16 bases between them. CDR3 sequence (DNA): TGCAGTGTGGAGGTTAGCGCTGGTACGCAGTATTTT. This translates into CSVEVSAGTQYF.

V is TRBV27 and J is TRBJ1-2, with D possibly being TRBD1 (5 bases). This CDR3 contains 14 residues. The V and J ends lost 6 bases and 8 bases respectively, with 19 bases between them. CDR1 and CDR2 from the germline V gene are MNHEY and SMNVEV (reference sequence). This CDR3 reads CASSPPGPVVGYTF. The CDR3 DNA sequence: TGTGCCAGCAGCCCCCCGGGACCGGTTGTCGGCTACACCTTC.

In this sample, this clonotype turned up many times. CDR3 DNA sequence: TGTGCCAGCAGACCCACTAGCTCCTACAATGAGCAGTTCTTC. This sequence encodes CASRPTSSYNEQFF. The chain couples TRBV7-2 to TRBJ2-1; tentatively, D is TRBD2 (5 bases). The CDR3 has 14 amino acids. Germline V CDR1 and CDR2: SGHTA, FQGNSA. V was clipped by 6 bases and J by 0 bases, with 9 bases between them.

The rearrangement uses TRBV7-9 and TRBJ1-6; 8 nucleotides line up with TRBD1. This CDR3 comprises 18 residues. Per the germline V gene, CDR1 is SEHNR and CDR2 is FQNEAQ (reference sequence). The ends lost 5 bases at V and 0 bases at J; junction bases unmatched: 9. CDR3 in amino acids: CASSTTTGVSSYNSPLHF. The CDR3 coding sequence is TGTGCCAGCAGCACCACGACAGGGGTGAGCTCCTATAATTCACCCCTCCACTTT. Looking up the rest from reference TRBV7-9 and TRBJ1-6 gives the full variable domain: DTGVSQNPRHKITKRGQNVTFRCDPISEHNRLYWYRQTLGQGPEFLTYFQNEAQLEKSRLLSDRFSAERPKGSFSTLEIQRTEQGDSAMYLCASSTTTGVSSYNSPLHFGNGTRLTVT.

This clonotype was counted at least ten times. The rearrangement uses TRBV12-3 or TRBV12-4 and TRBJ1-1; TRBD1 matches 7 bases. The CDR3 runs 15 residues. J lost 8 bases, V lost 5 bases, and 14 bases had no gene match. CDR3 loop: CASSPQTGSFGEAFF. Here the CDR3 DNA reads TGTGCCAGCAGTCCCCAGACAGGGTCGTTCGGAGAAGCTTTCTTT.

The gene calls are TRBV20-1 and TRBJ1-2; D uncertain. Trimming pared 2 bases from V and 3 bases from J, leaving 7 bases between. The germline CDR1 and CDR2 sequences are DFQATT and SNEGSKA (reference sequence). The CDR3 has 12 residues. CDR3 loop: CSARSDYYGYTF. The CDR3 nucleotides read TGCAGTGCTAGATCAGACTACTATGGCTACACCTTC.

This clonotype was counted ten times or more. The chain carries TRBV18 and TRBJ2-1; no definite D call. V was cut by 3 bases and J by 5 bases, with 8 bases left in between. Germline CDR1 reads KGHSH; CDR2 reads LQKENI. The CDR3 is 13 amino acids. The CDR3: CASSPQEDNEQFF. CDR3 DNA: TGTGCCAGCTCACCTCAAGAGGACAATGAGCAGTTCTTC.